This T cell receptor beta chain was obtained from a study of identifying expanded T cells in peripheral blood. Broader study findings: Technical replicates showed around 1.2 changed clones; two weeks approximately 15; four weeks 19. Variance in clone template counts between approximately two-week samples significantly increased with total template count across all healthy donors.

Assay: immunoSEQ multiplex PCR; the TCRdb copy retains only in-frame clones and omits some. The table lists under 150,000 clones, approximately 86% of them singletons. The CDR3 extends over 15 amino acids. V was pared by 4 bases and J by 7 bases, with 8 bases of the junction left unmatched. No infections or other immune events were documented during collection. As to this clone: Antigen specificity is unknown.

The TCR comes from a person aged 18 to 75 in good health. The sequencing input was blood. The chain carries TRBV23-1 and TRBJ2-7; 12 positions agree with TRBD1. TRBV23-1 is given ORF status, its function remaining uncertain. The CDR3 is CASSLIRDRGREQYF. CDR3 nucleotides: TGCGCCAGCAGTCTAATCCGGGACAGGGGGCGAGAGCAGTACTTC.